One sample yielded the 18 T cell receptor beta chains listed below, sequenced in a study of blood T cell repertoires in COVID-19. The protocol was immunoSEQ multiplex PCR, while the TCRdb copy is restricted to in-frame clones and leaves out a portion. Of under 300,000 clones detected, 81% appear once; the ten largest clones hold around 3.2%. Input material: peripheral blood. Every receptor here comes from a woman aged 55-70 years with active or convalescent COVID-19.

CDR3 in DNA: TGCAGCGTAGGGGCTAGCGGGGATCTCGAGCAGTACTTC. Protein: CSVGASGDLEQYF. The chain is built from TRBV29-1 and TRBJ2-7, with 9 bases that match TRBD2. Germline CDR1 is SQVTM and CDR2 is ANQGSEA. V lost 6 bases and J lost 6; bases outside the gene matches: 9. This CDR3 contains 13 residues.

The rearrangement links TRBV2 to TRBJ2-5; TRBD2 matches 7 bases. Germline V gene data show CDR1 as SNHLY and CDR2 as FYNNEI. There are 16 residues in the CDR3. V trimming: 5 bases; J trimming: 3 bases; junction bases outside the gene matches: 12. The CDR3 nucleotides are TGTGCCAGCAGTCCCTCAGCGGGGAGTCAGGAAGAGACCCAGTACTTC. This codes for CASSPSAGSQEETQYF. Based on the CDR3 plus reference TRBV2 and TRBJ2-5, the full variable domain is EPEVTQTPSHQVTQMGQEVILRCVPISNHLYFYWYRQILGQKVEFLVSFYNNEISEKSEIFDDQFSVERPDGSNFTLKIRSTKLEDSAMYFCASSPSAGSQEETQYFGPGTRLLVL.

The rearrangement links TRBV5-5 to TRBJ1-1; a possible D gene is TRBD1 (5 bases). Trimming cost V 2 bases and J 0 bases, with 17 bases left between them. The CDR3 contains 17 residues. Germline values: CDR1 SGHKS, CDR2 YYEKEE (reference sequence). The CDR3, as DNA: TGTGCCAGCAGCTTCGGAGGGGCGCCTAGGTTGAACACTGAAGCTTTCTTT. Its protein is CASSFGGAPRLNTEAFF.

The CDR3 sequence: CASSPFYNPGQGYEKLFF. Here the CDR3 DNA reads TGTGCCAGCAGCCCTTTTTACAATCCGGGACAGGGGTATGAAAAACTGTTTTTT. V gene TRBV3-1 (or the pseudogene TRBV3-2) combines with J gene TRBJ1-4; TRBD1 matches 10 bases. J gave up 6 bases and V 4 bases, and 14 bases lay outside the gene matches. This CDR3 region has 18 residues. Germline V gene data show CDR1 as LGHDT and CDR2 as YNNKEL (reference sequence).

This chain connects TRBV5-8 to TRBJ1-1; the D is unclear. There are 15 residues in the CDR3. Trimming removed 1 base from V and 4 bases from J, with 14 bases in between. Germline CDR1 is SGHTS and CDR2 is YDEGEE. The CDR3 reads CASSLWRALGTEAFF. CDR3 bases: TGTGCCAGCAGCTTGTGGAGGGCCCTGGGCACTGAAGCTTTCTTT.

The V call is TRBV7-9, the J call TRBJ1-1; 11 bases map to TRBD1. The CDR3 is made up of 15 amino acids. Germline values: CDR1 SEHNR, CDR2 FQNEAQ (reference sequence). The V and J ends lost 5 bases and 4 bases, in that order; junction bases with no gene match: 6. The CDR3 region is CASSPPGQGATEAFF. The CDR3 DNA is TGTGCCAGCAGCCCCCCCGGACAGGGGGCCACTGAAGCTTTCTTT.

This chain links TRBV3-1 (or the pseudogene TRBV3-2) with TRBJ2-7; D unclear. This CDR3 has 16 residues. Trimming shortened V by 5 bases and J by 0 bases, and 17 bases separated the two germline ends. Germline-derived CDR1 and CDR2 are LGHDT and YNNKEL (reference sequence). The CDR3 sequence is CASSFLRVKTSYEQYF. For the CDR3, the DNA is TGTGCCAGCAGCTTTCTCCGGGTCAAAACCTCCTACGAGCAGTACTTC.

This chain links TRBV6-2 or TRBV6-3 with TRBJ1-5; TRBD1 matches 12 bases. The CDR3 length is 17 residues. With V trimmed by 7 bases and J by 4 bases, 11 bases remained unmatched. Germline V CDR1 and CDR2: MNHEY, SVGEGT. The DNA of the CDR3 is TGTGCCAGCACCCCGGGGGGGGACAGGGGGCGGAATCAGCCCCAGCATTTT. This gives the protein CASTPGGDRGRNQPQHF.

This clone came up once. This chain connects TRBV12-3 or TRBV12-4 to TRBJ2-1; no clear D gene. The V end was cut by 3 bases, the J end by 7 bases, with 7 bases between. CDR3 length: 12 residues. The CDR3 nucleotides read TGTGCCAGCAGTTTTATCGGGAATGAGCAGTTCTTC. Translating it yields CASSFIGNEQFF.

The chain couples TRBV25-1 to TRBJ2-5; perhaps TRBD2 as D (5 bases). Germline lookup yields CDR1 MGHDK and CDR2 SYGVNS. The CDR3 consists of 13 residues. Trimming pared 2 bases from V and 4 bases from J, leaving 8 bases between. CDR3 coding DNA: TGTGCCAGCAGTGAAGGCGGGCGAGAGACCCAGTACTTC. Its translation: CASSEGGRETQYF.

The V and J genes are TRBV3-1 (or the pseudogene TRBV3-2) and TRBJ2-1; 9 positions match TRBD2. The CDR3 extends over 12 amino acids. Germline V gene sequence: CDR1 LGHDT, CDR2 YNNKEL (reference sequence). Germline trimming cut 5 bases from V and 14 bases from J; bases unmatched to any gene: 7. CDR3 amino acids: CASSGAGGPEFF. Written as DNA, the CDR3 is TGTGCCAGCAGCGGAGCGGGGGGCCCCGAGTTCTTC.

This chain links TRBV5-1 with TRBJ2-1; 12 nucleotides match TRBD1. Trimming took 7 bases from V and 1 from J; bases not matched to a gene: 9. Germline V lookup: CDR1 SGHRS, CDR2 YFSETQ. The CDR3 spans 17 residues. For the CDR3, the DNA is TGCGCCAGCGCCGGGACAGGGGGCTCCCGATCCTACAATGAGCAGTTCTTC. It codes for CASAGTGGSRSYNEQFF.

The chain is built from TRBV7-3 and TRBJ2-5; maybe TRBD2 (6 bases). Germline CDR1 and CDR2: SGHTA and FQGTGA. Trimming removed 5 bases at V and 4 bases at J, with 17 bases between. The CDR3 is 15 residues long. Here the CDR3 DNA reads TGTGCCAGCAGCCAGGAGGGACTCGAGGGAGAGACCCAGTACTTC. Translating it yields CASSQEGLEGETQYF. The full variable domain, with the rest looked up from reference TRBV7-3 and TRBJ2-5, is GAGVSQTPSNKVTEKGKYVELRCDPISGHTALYWYRQSLGQGPEFLIYFQGTGAADDSGLPNDRFFAVRPEGSVSTLKIQRTERGDSAVYLCASSQEGLEGETQYFGPGTRLLVL.

The J gene is TRBJ1-4, the V gene TRBV13; 9 bases map to TRBD1. V shed 6 bases and J 6 bases; nucleotides not matched to a gene: 5. Germline lookup yields CDR1 PRHDT and CDR2 FYEKMQ (reference sequence). The CDR3 length is 14 residues. CDR3 coding DNA: TGTGCCAGCAGATCCCGGGACAGGGATGAAAAACTGTTTTTT. Its translation is CASRSRDRDEKLFF.

This rearrangement joins TRBV2 to TRBJ1-2; maybe TRBD1 (6 bases). Between the trimmed V and J ends, which lost 6 bases and 8 bases, there was a span of 16 bases. This CDR3 is 13 amino acids long. The germline gives CDR1 SNHLY, CDR2 FYNNEI. The CDR3 spells CASRGDTRYGYTF. CDR3 DNA sequence: TGTGCCAGCAGGGGGGACACCCGGTACGGCTACACCTTC.

The CDR3 DNA reads TGTGCCAGCAGCCATAGATACAGCGGGGGCGCGAGCTCCTACAATGAGCAGTTCTTC. Protein product: CASSHRYSGGASSYNEQFF. The rearrangement joins TRBV9 to TRBJ2-1; 8 nucleotides agree with TRBD2. This CDR3 region has 19 residues. V gave up 4 bases and J gave up 0 bases; unmatched junction bases: 15. Germline lookup yields CDR1 SGDLS and CDR2 YYNGEE.

V is TRBV7-9 and J is TRBJ2-4, with 9 positions matching TRBD2. CDR1 SEHNR and CDR2 FQNEAQ come from the germline V gene (reference sequence). The CDR3 totals 15 residues. Trimming cost V 5 bases and J 2 bases; bases outside gene matches: 4. For the CDR3, the DNA is TGTGCCAGCAGCGCTAGCGGGGTTTCCAAAAACATTCAGTACTTC. Protein: CASSASGVSKNIQYF.

The chain combines TRBV11-2 with TRBJ2-3; 14 positions agree with TRBD2. The germline V gene encodes CDR1 SGHAT and CDR2 FQNNGV. J was trimmed by 2 bases and V by 5 bases; bases with no gene match: 6. The CDR3 totals 17 residues. In nucleotides, the CDR3 is TGTGCCAGCAGCGTCGGGACTAGCGGGGGAGTCACAGATACGCAGTATTTT. Protein: CASSVGTSGGVTDTQYF.